A selection of T cell receptor beta chains follows, all from one sample in a study of T cells in Graves' hyperthyroidism and ophthalmopathy. Using its own MiXCR run on the multiplex PCR reads, TCRdb lists one record per CDR3 protein. Of around 720,000 distinct CDR3 sequences in the sample, around a third are singletons; the top ten hold less than 40%. The sequencing input was blood. These receptors originate from a woman between 40 and 50 years old with Graves' hyperthyroidism. Each CDR3 is given with its conserved first and last residue. D genes are given only for firm matches. Clone size is shown for a subset of rows, as once, few, many or a class of expanded clone.

TRBV4-3,-,TRBJ2-7,few,TGCGCCAGCAGTCAGGACCGAGTGCAGTACTTC,CASSQDRVQYF
TRBV20-1,TRBD1,TRBJ2-5,many,TGCAGTGCTAGACCGACAGGGGGCGGGGAGACCCAGTACTTC,CSARPTGGGETQYF
TRBV6-1,TRBD1,TRBJ2-7,few,TGTGCCAGCAGTCCCAAGACAGGGCGGATCCACGAGCAGTACTTC,CASSPKTGRIHEQYF
TRBV24-1,-,TRBJ2-6,-,TGTGCCACCAGTTACTCAGGCTTCTCCGGGGCCAACGTCCTGACTTTC,CATSYSGFSGANVLTF
TRBV6-5,TRBD1,TRBJ2-7,-,TGTGCCAGCCCCAAGACAGGGGACAGCAACTACGAGCAGTACTTC,CASPKTGDSNYEQYF
TRBV20-1,-,TRBJ1-1,-,TGCAGTGCTAAATTTACAGGGAACACTGAAGCTTTCTTT,CSAKFTGNTEAFF
TRBV6-1,TRBD2,TRBJ2-2,-,TGTGCCAGCAGCCGATGGACTAGCGGCACCGGGGAGCTGTTTTTT,CASSRWTSGTGELFF
TRBV7-9,-,TRBJ2-2,-,TGTGCCAGCGGACAACAGGGGGGGACCGGGGAGCTGTTTTTT,CASGQQGGTGELFF
TRBV7-9,TRBD1,TRBJ2-7,-,TGTGCCAGCAGCTTTTACGGGACAGGGCTCTACGAGCAGTACTTC,CASSFYGTGLYEQYF
TRBV15,TRBD1,TRBJ1-5,-,TGTGCCACCAGCAGCCACGGACAGGTTGGGCATCAGCCCCAGCATTTT,CATSSHGQVGHQPQHF
TRBV7-2,-,TRBJ1-2,many,TGTGCCAGCAGCCGACAGGAAACGTGGGGCTACACCTTC,CASSRQETWGYTF
TRBV25-1,TRBD1,TRBJ2-7,-,TGTGCCAGCAGCTTCCCAGGACAGGGGAACATCTACGAGCAGTACTTC,CASSFPGQGNIYEQYF
TRBV29-1,-,TRBJ2-6,-,TGCAGCGTAGGCGAGGGAACACCCGTCTCTGGGGCCAACGTCCTGACTTTC,CSVGEGTPVSGANVLTF
TRBV7-9,-,TRBJ2-2,-,TGTGCCAGCAGCTTAATCCCCGCCACCGGGGAGCTGCTTTTT,CASSLIPATGELLF